The rows below give T cell receptor beta chains drawn from one sample of a study of PD-1 blockade in classical Hodgkin lymphoma. Clones were sequenced by immunoSEQ multiplex PCR, and TCRdb holds only the in-frame ones, with some missing. The sample contains about 15,000 clones, about 93% of which appear only once. What was sequenced was peripheral blood mononuclear cells (PBMCs). Source of these receptors: a human donor with classical Hodgkin lymphoma. The CDR3 runs from the conserved cysteine through the conserved F or W.

>TRBV6-6|TRBJ1-1
CASTGGWTEAFF
>TRBV19|TRBJ1-5
CASSIGYSNQPQHF
>TRBV6-6|TRBJ2-1
CASSRGTGAINEQFF
>TRBV27|TRBJ2-5
CASSHGVGGGVETQYF
>TRBV27|TRBJ1-1
CASSLSTGPNTEAFF
>TRBV30|TRBJ1-2
CAWSPGGGYTF
>TRBV7-9|TRBJ2-5
CASSLDRGRQETQYF
>TRBV5-4|TRBJ1-6
CASSETGAGNSPLHF
>TRBV25-1|TRBJ1-1
CASSDKTGNTEAFF
>TRBV6-6|TRBJ1-4
CASRRDSNEKLFF
>TRBV2|TRBJ2-7
CASSEPLLTDGKNYEQYF
>TRBV30|TRBJ2-1
CAWKGKRNNEQFF
>TRBV27|TRBJ2-7
CADRAAYEQYF
>TRBV7-6|TRBJ1-5
CASSFQDNQPQHF
>TRBV5-6|TRBJ2-2
CASSLWERTSGTTGELFF
>TRBV6-6|TRBJ2-7
CASSYSSGSIYEQYF
>TRBV19|TRBJ1-5
CASSSRDRVNQPQHF
>TRBV25-1|TRBJ2-1
CASSIHNEQFF
>TRBV6-4|TRBJ2-2
CASRRDTGELFF
>TRBV5-1|TRBJ2-7
CASSSGTSTYEQYF
>TRBV25-1|TRBJ2-7
CASSAGQGRTEQYF
>TRBV15|TRBJ2-7
CATSGSKRENNYEQYF
>TRBV4-1|TRBJ2-3
CASSQVGSTDTQYF
>TRBV28|TRBJ2-7
CASTGGFYEQYF
>TRBV19|TRBJ1-5
CASSRTGGNQPQHF
>TRBV7-2|TRBJ1-5
CASSSDVNQPQHF
>TRBV19|TRBJ1-3
CASSIQTGISGNTIYF
>TRBV6-1|TRBJ1-5
CASSHNWGDQPQHF
>TRBV6-5|TRBJ1-2
CASRLDVTYGYTF
>TRBV13|TRBJ1-4
CASSLKSATNEKLFF
>TRBV7-7|TRBJ1-4
CASSYGLNEKLFF
>TRBV6-5|TRBJ2-7
CASSYRAGGYEQYF
>TRBV6-1|TRBJ2-4
CASRRQDQNIQYF
>TRBV4-1|TRBJ1-2
CASSQGTRTYGYTF
>TRBV5-4|TRBJ2-2
CASSGPGTSNTGELFF
>TRBV6-4|TRBJ2-1
CASSAGTSGRGQFF
>TRBV19|TRBJ1-1
CASSPRGNTEAFF
>TRBV11-1|TRBJ2-3
CASSLVAGDSTDTQYF
>TRBV25-1|TRBJ2-2
CASSTRQGNTGELFF
>TRBV7-8|TRBJ2-1
CASSLRGREDEQFF
>TRBV9|TRBJ2-1
CASSVAGLAGWNEQFF
>TRBV4-1|TRBJ1-5
CASSQEAGLGNQPQHF
>TRBV7-2|TRBJ2-1
CLRVNNEQFF
>TRBV4-1|TRBJ2-7
CASSQGLRDVLSYEQYF
>TRBV9|TRBJ2-7
CASSVDGSSYEQYF